These 14 T cell receptor beta chains were all obtained from the same sample, sequenced in a study of spatial heterogeneity in lung cancer. One entry per CDR3 protein, called by TCRdb with MiXCR from the 5' RACE reads. The sample lists tens of thousands of distinct CDR3 sequences, approximately 19% occurring once. Sample time point: blood at routine non-recurrence follow-up after resection. Source: PBMCs, taken at follow-up. Receptor source: a male donor with early-stage non-small cell lung cancer.

This clonotype was counted ten times or more. The J gene is TRBJ1-2, the V gene TRBV10-3; TRBD1 matches 8 bases. CDR1 is ENHRY, CDR2 SYGVKD, per germline. The CDR3 loop spans 14 amino acids. V trimming: 8 bases; J trimming: 7 bases; junction bases outside the gene matches: 12. As DNA, the CDR3 is TGTGCCATCCAACCCAGACAGGGGAGGTTTGGCTACACCTTC. Translating it yields CAIQPRQGRFGYTF.

The chain recombines TRBV2 with TRBJ2-7; 7 positions match TRBD1. CDR1 and CDR2 (germline): SNHLY, FYNNEI. Trimming at V came to 1 base and at J to 0 bases, leaving 9 bases not matched to a gene. The CDR3 is 17 amino acids. Here the CDR3 reads CASSEDRGWDSSYEQYV. The CDR3 coding sequence is TGTGCCAGCAGTGAAGATAGGGGCTGGGACAGCTCCTACGAGCAGTACGTC.

The genes are TRBV5-8 and TRBJ2-3; 7 positions agree with TRBD1. The CDR3 is 17 amino acids. The germline V gene has CDR1 SGHTS and CDR2 YDEGEE. V shed 0 bases and J 4 bases; nucleotides not matched to a gene: 11. As DNA, the CDR3 is TGTGCCAGCAGCTTGGCCGGGACAGAGGTTCGATCAGATACGCAGTATTTT. Amino acids: CASSLAGTEVRSDTQYF.

V and J are TRBV5-1 and TRBJ2-7; weak D call: TRBD2 (6 bases). The V end was cut by 4 bases, the J end by 4 bases, with 12 bases between. The CDR3 length is 13 residues. The germline V gene encodes CDR1 SGHRS and CDR2 YFSETQ. CDR3 amino acids: CASSPVGGYEQYF. CDR3 DNA sequence: TGCGCCAGCAGCCCCGTGGGGGGATACGAGCAGTACTTC.

This chain links TRBV2 with TRBJ1-1; a weak D match, TRBD1 (5 bases). Per the germline V gene, CDR1 is SNHLY and CDR2 is FYNNEI. Between the trimmed V and J ends, which lost 10 bases and 0 bases, there was a span of 12 bases. The CDR3 covers 13 residues. CDR3 nucleotide sequence: TGTGCCACCACTGACAGAATGAACACTGAAGCTTTCTTT. It yields the protein CATTDRMNTEAFF.

The V and J genes are TRBV5-5 and TRBJ2-3; D is uncertain. With 0 bases removed from V and 2 bases from J, the gap between germline ends came to 10 bases. This CDR3 comprises 15 residues. Germline CDR1 and CDR2: SGHKS and YYEKEE (reference sequence). CDR3 in amino acids: CASSLEGRNTDTQYF. CDR3 nucleotides: TGTGCCAGCAGCTTGGAAGGCAGGAACACAGATACGCAGTATTTT.

This clonotype occurred a few times. The V call is TRBV4-1, the J call TRBJ2-1, with 12 bases identical to TRBD2. The CDR3 loop spans 16 amino acids. Trimming removed 5 bases from V and 3 bases from J; junction bases left unmatched: 5. Germline V lookup: CDR1 MGHRA, CDR2 YSYEKL. Here the CDR3 DNA reads TGCGCCAGCAGCGGAACTAGCGGGAGGTACTACAATGAGCAGTTCTTC. This translates into CASSGTSGRYYNEQFF.

The chain uses TRBV20-1 and TRBJ2-2, with 14 bases matching TRBD2. The CDR3 is 16 amino acids. V lost 2 bases to trimming and J lost 3 bases; unmatched junction nucleotides: 2. CDR1 and CDR2 from the germline V gene are DFQATT and SNEGSKA (reference sequence). In DNA, the CDR3 is TGCAGTGCTAGATCGGGACTAGCGGGGGACACCGGGGAGCTGTTTTTT. This gives the protein CSARSGLAGDTGELFF.

CDR3 nucleotides: TGTGCCAGCAGCGTCGAACTAGCGGGCTACGAGCAGTACTTC. Translated, it gives CASSVELAGYEQYF. The V gene is TRBV9, the J gene TRBJ2-7, with 9 nucleotides matching TRBD2. The V gene end was trimmed by 2 bases and the J gene end by 3 bases; junction bases not matched to a gene: 3. Per germline, CDR1 SGDLS and CDR2 YYNGEE. This CDR3 is built from 14 residues.

This clonotype has ten or more counts. The chain carries TRBV7-6 and TRBJ2-2; TRBD2 matches at 12 bases. The V gene's germline CDR1 is SGHVS and CDR2 FNYEAQ. Trimming removed 4 bases from V and 4 bases from J; junction bases left unmatched: 4. The CDR3 consists of 16 residues. The CDR3 DNA sequence: TGTGCCAGCAGCTATCGGACTAGCGGGATCACCGGGGAGCTGTTTTTT. It specifies CASSYRTSGITGELFF.

This clonotype occurred a few times. This chain connects TRBV10-3 to TRBJ2-5; no reliable D call. V lost 5 bases and J 2 bases, leaving 9 bases between the germline ends. This CDR3 region has 13 residues. Germline values: CDR1 ENHRY, CDR2 SYGVKD. This CDR3 reads CAISLDPQETQYF. The CDR3 DNA sequence: TGTGCCATCAGTCTTGACCCGCAAGAGACCCAGTACTTC.

This clonotype showed up many times. V is TRBV12-3 or TRBV12-4 and J is TRBJ1-3; D possibly corresponds to TRBD1 (6 bases). The V end lost 3 bases, the J end lost 2 bases, and 14 bases lay between the germline ends. This CDR3 contains 16 residues. The CDR3 sequence: CASSFHRDPPGNTIYF. Here the CDR3 DNA reads TGTGCCAGCAGTTTCCACAGGGACCCCCCTGGAAACACCATATATTTT.

J is TRBJ1-1 and V is TRBV29-1; D is possibly TRBD1 (5 bases). Germline V gives CDR1 SQVTM, CDR2 ANQGSEA. There are 13 residues in the CDR3. Trimming left V 2 bases short and J 0 bases short, with 7 bases between. The CDR3 here is CSVERGVNTEAFF. The CDR3, as DNA: TGCAGCGTTGAAAGGGGCGTGAACACTGAAGCTTTCTTT.

This clonotype came up many times. The rearrangement uses TRBV5-6 and TRBJ2-3, with a possible D match to TRBD1 (6 bases). V lost 4 bases to trimming and J lost 0 bases, with 12 bases between them. The CDR3 has 15 amino acids. Germline lookup yields CDR1 SGHDT and CDR2 YYEEEE. The CDR3 region is CASSRRTVSTDTQYF. DNA of the CDR3: TGTGCCAGCAGCCGTAGGACAGTAAGCACAGATACGCAGTATTTT. Variable domain in full (rest from reference TRBV5-6 and TRBJ2-3): DAGVTQSPTHLIKTRGQQVTLRCSPKSGHDTVSWYQQALGQGPQFIFQYYEEEERQRGNFPDRFSGHQFPNYSSELNVNALLLGDSALYLCASSRRTVSTDTQYFGPGTRLTVL.